This record looks at one TCR beta chain sequence and its context. Antigen unknown. In the PCR, 60 Vbeta and 13 Jbeta primers were used. Sequencing used immunoSEQ multiplex PCR; TCRdb keeps in-frame clones, though not all of them. The table includes around 120,000 clones, roughly 80% detected once. These data are taken from a study of cytomegalovirus exposure and HLA in healthy donors. Study findings and constraints: Several of the most significant clusters appeared, in a later analysis, to be linked to common viral pathogens.

The clonotype was recovered from a middle-aged woman in good health and CMV-seropositive. Sequenced: PBMCs.

The chain's CDR3 is CASETGRGEKLFF. The CDR3 nucleotides are TGTGCCAGCGAAACAGGGCGCGGTGAAAAACTGTTTTTT. This chain links TRBV2 with TRBJ1-4; perhaps TRBD1 as D (6 bases). Germline V gene data show CDR1 as SNHLY and CDR2 as FYNNEI. V gave up 8 bases and J gave up 7 bases, with 14 bases separating them. The CDR3 loop spans 13 amino acids.